This paragraph covers one T cell receptor (beta chain) sequence. What it binds is not known. From germline, CDR1 is SGHTS and CDR2 YDEGEE. The CDR3 consists of 14 residues. Trimming removed 4 bases from V and 6 bases from J; junction bases left unmatched: 8. Sequencing used immunoSEQ multiplex PCR; TCRdb keeps in-frame clones, though not all of them. Of millions of clones in the sample, approximately 94% were seen once. The sample is drawn from a study of shared clonotypes between healthy human individuals. Whole-study findings and limits: Clonotype sharing across several donors was observed for about 5.2% of naive CD4 clonotypes.

As defined, naive CD8 cells were CD45RO-negative and positively selected for CCR7, with terminally differentiated effector memory CD45RA+ cells excluded. Donors, healthy HIV-negative adults, lacked recent acute infections or vaccinations. Those who donated, Caucasian adults without exception, all lived in Nashville, Tennessee. The J gene is TRBJ1-2, the V gene TRBV5-8; 8 bases match TRBD1. The specimen was naive CD8+ T cells sorted from blood. This clonotype originated in a man between 18 and 29 years old in good health. In nucleotides, the CDR3 is TGTGCCAGCAGCCCGGGACAGGTCTATGATGGCTACACCTTC. Its translation: CASSPGQVYDGYTF.